A single sample gave rise to the 13 T cell receptor beta chains below, sequenced in a study of neurological immune-mediated disorders. TCRdb independently ran MiXCR on the 5' RACE reads; one entry per CDR3 protein. The sample lists some 89,000 distinct CDR3 sequences, about 4.5% seen once, with 4.5% to 6% in the top ten. The time point is: longitudinal time-point 3. Sequencing was done on a sample of PBMCs. The source is an older woman with multiple sclerosis.

This clonotype turned up a few times. The gene calls are TRBV6-5 and TRBJ1-6; D not certain. Trimming stripped 2 bases from V and 0 bases from J, with 17 bases between. This CDR3 is built from 19 residues. The germline V gene encodes CDR1 MNHEY and CDR2 SVGAGI. The DNA for the CDR3 is TGTGCCAGCAGTTACATTCAAGGGTCCGGAAGCTCCTATAATTCACCCCTCCACTTT. This translates into CASSYIQGSGSSYNSPLHF.

This clonotype has a count of ten or more. V usage is TRBV9 and J usage is TRBJ2-1; 9 positions match TRBD2. CDR3 length: 15 residues. V lost 0 bases to trimming and J lost 7 bases; unmatched junction nucleotides: 5. The germline CDR1 and CDR2 sequences are SGDLS and YYNGEE. CDR3 coding DNA: TGTGCCAGCAGCGTAGGAAGCGGGGGGCGGAATGAGCAGTTCTTC. Translating it yields CASSVGSGGRNEQFF.

At least ten counts were recorded for this clonotype. V and J are TRBV5-1 and TRBJ1-6; no reliable D call. The CDR3 has 15 residues. CDR1 and CDR2 from the germline V gene are SGHRS and YFSETQ. Trimming cost V 4 bases and J 9 bases, with 17 bases left between them. The CDR3 region is CASSRTQDTTSPLHF. Written as DNA, the CDR3 is TGCGCCAGCAGCAGAACCCAGGATACTACTTCACCCCTCCACTTT.

This clonotype was picked up many times. This rearrangement joins TRBV5-1 to TRBJ2-7; 9 bases fit TRBD1. The CDR3 has 14 amino acids. J gave up 3 bases and V 2 bases, and 3 bases lay outside the gene matches. The germline V gene has CDR1 SGHRS and CDR2 YFSETQ. The CDR3, as DNA: TGCGCCAGCAGCTTACGGACAGGGGACTACGAGCAGTACTTC. Translated: CASSLRTGDYEQYF.

In its sample, this clonotype was seen many times. This chain links TRBV12-3 or TRBV12-4 with TRBJ2-2; no reliable D call. The V gene lost 3 bases and the J gene lost 0 bases, with 8 bases spanning the gap. This CDR3 is 15 amino acids long. The CDR3 nucleotides read TGTGCCAGCAGTTTGAACCTAGCGAACACCGGGGAGCTGTTTTTT. Translation gives CASSLNLANTGELFF.

In this sample, this clonotype turned up many times. V is TRBV12-3 or TRBV12-4 and J is TRBJ2-1; the D gene is possibly TRBD2 (7 bases). V was clipped by 6 bases and J by 8 bases, with 20 bases between them. This CDR3 spans 15 amino acids. CDR3: CASSLGGATLDEQFF. The CDR3 DNA reads as TGTGCCAGCAGCCTTGGGGGGGCCACTTTGGATGAGCAGTTCTTC.

Many counts were recorded for this clonotype. This chain joins TRBV20-1 and TRBJ1-1; D might be TRBD1 (6 bases). Germline values: CDR1 DFQATT, CDR2 SNEGSKA (reference sequence). The CDR3 has 15 residues. V lost 0 bases to trimming and J lost 5 bases, with 16 bases between them. CDR3 residues: CSARDRGQGRTEAFF. In DNA form, the CDR3 reads TGCAGTGCTAGAGATCGGGGACAAGGAAGAACTGAAGCTTTCTTT.

At least ten counts were recorded for this clonotype. A junction boundary mismatches the germline segment, possibly from a read error. The chain uses TRBV6-1 and TRBJ2-1; possible D gene TRBD2, 7 bases. From germline, CDR1 is MNHNS and CDR2 SASEGT. The CDR3 has 13 amino acids. CDR3 in amino acids: CASSEDRGAQRNF. The CDR3 coding sequence is TGTGCCAGCAGTGAAGATCGGGGGGCGCAAAGGAACTTC.

This clonotype was seen ten or more times. The gene calls are TRBV7-6 and TRBJ1-1, with D possibly being TRBD1 (6 bases). The CDR3 length is 14 residues. V was trimmed by 2 bases and J by 8 bases, leaving 15 bases between them. Looked up from germline, CDR1 is SGHVS and CDR2 is FNYEAQ. The DNA of the CDR3 is TGTGCCAGCAGCTTAAGTCAGGGACAAAAAGAAGCTTTCTTT. It yields the protein CASSLSQGQKEAFF.

This clonotype was detected many times. The V gene is TRBV5-6, the J gene TRBJ1-3, with 9 positions matching TRBD1. This CDR3 is built from 17 residues. Germline trimming cut 4 bases from V and 4 bases from J; bases unmatched to any gene: 12. Per germline, CDR1 SGHDT and CDR2 YYEEEE. The CDR3 protein is CASSTPGPTGGGNTIYF. The CDR3 DNA sequence: TGTGCCAGCAGCACCCCAGGACCGACAGGGGGAGGAAACACCATATATTTT.

This clonotype was observed many times. A read error may account for a junction end that differs from germline. J is TRBJ1-2 and V is TRBV20-1; D possibly corresponds to TRBD1 (5 bases). This CDR3 contains 11 residues. CDR1 DFQATT and CDR2 SNEGSKA come from the germline V gene (reference sequence). The CDR3 protein is CSARADGQPYF. DNA of the CDR3: TGCAGTGCTAGGGCCGACGGACAACCATACTTC.

Ten or more counts support this clonotype. The genes are TRBV6-1 and TRBJ1-2, with 8 bases lining up with TRBD1. The CDR3 loop spans 13 amino acids. V lost 5 bases and J lost 3; bases outside the gene matches: 2. Germline CDR1 is MNHNS and CDR2 is SASEGT. The CDR3 protein is CASSLTGDYGYTF. DNA of the CDR3: TGTGCCAGCAGTTTGACAGGGGACTATGGCTACACCTTC.

The gene calls are TRBV7-2 and TRBJ1-1; the D is unclear. This CDR3 spans 15 amino acids. V was cut by 1 base and J by 3 bases, with 12 bases left in between. Germline-derived CDR1 and CDR2 are SGHTA and FQGNSA. The CDR3 region has the DNA TGTGCCAGCAGCTTAGTCGACGGAGAGCACACTGAAGCTTTCTTT. This encodes CASSLVDGEHTEAFF.